The 14 T cell receptor beta chains below come from one sample, sequenced in a study of blood T cell repertoires in COVID-19 (dated by TCRdb to 2019 to 2021). Receptor amplification or capture employed the immunoSEQ multiplex PCR assay. TCRdb retrieved this table from immuneACCESS and kept in-frame rearrangements only. Not all clones are present; in checked studies, unresolved V genes account for under half, and no reason is known for the remainder. This sample gives some 220,000 clones in total; roughly four fifths of them show up just once. Jointly, the top ten make up approximately 5.6% of the sample. Material for sequencing was peripheral blood. These receptor sequences come from a woman aged 70-85 years with COVID-19, enrolled during active disease.

There are a few counts of this clone. V and J are TRBV2 and TRBJ2-7, with 9 positions matching TRBD1. Germline V CDR1 and CDR2: SNHLY, FYNNEI. Trimming removed 4 bases from V and 3 bases from J; junction bases left unmatched: 10. The CDR3 covers 16 residues. The CDR3 spells CASSALPGQGVYEQYF. Written as DNA, the CDR3 is TGTGCCAGCAGTGCGCTCCCGGGACAGGGCGTCTACGAGCAGTACTTC.

The rearrangement joins TRBV7-8 to TRBJ2-7, with D unresolved. The CDR3 spans 15 residues. Trimming stripped 2 bases from V and 6 bases from J, with 17 bases between. The V gene's germline CDR1 is SGHVS and CDR2 FQNEAQ. DNA for the CDR3: TGTGCCAGCAGCTTATGGGCAGGTTCCCTCTCCGAGCAGTACTTC. Translated: CASSLWAGSLSEQYF.

This clone turned up a few times. The chain couples TRBV28 to TRBJ1-2, with TRBD1 matching 7 bases. After removal of 2 bases from V and 2 bases from J, the junction contained 2 bases not matched to a gene. CDR3 length: 14 residues. The germline CDR1 and CDR2 sequences are MDHEN and SYDVKM. The CDR3, as DNA: TGTGCCAGCAGTTTACGGGGACAGAACTATGGCTACACCTTC. This translates into CASSLRGQNYGYTF.

This chain links TRBV7-7 with TRBJ2-2; 9 bases match TRBD2. Germline V lookup: CDR1 SSHAT, CDR2 FNYEAQ (reference sequence). This CDR3 has 16 residues. Trimming removed 1 base from V and 6 bases from J; junction bases left unmatched: 6. CDR3 region: CASSLVAGGPAGELFF. In DNA form, the CDR3 reads TGTGCCAGCAGCTTAGTGGCGGGAGGGCCAGCCGGGGAGCTGTTTTTT. Using reference TRBV7-7 and TRBJ2-2 for the parts outside the CDR3, the full variable domain is GAGVSQSPRYKVTKRGQDVTLRCDPISSHATLYWYQQALGQGPEFLTYFNYEAQPDKSGLPSDRFSAERPEGSISTLTIQRTEQRDSAMYRCASSLVAGGPAGELFFGEGSRLTVL.

This chain connects TRBV28 to TRBJ1-4, with 8 bases matching TRBD1. Germline loops: CDR1 MDHEN, CDR2 SYDVKM. J lost 8 bases, V lost 1 base, and 18 bases had no gene match. The CDR3 sequence is 19 residues long. CDR3 DNA: TGTGCCAGCAGTTTATCCTTCAAAGGAATGACAGGGGAACGGGAAAAACTGTTTTTT. It specifies CASSLSFKGMTGEREKLFF.

V and J are TRBV28 and TRBJ2-3; 8 nucleotides line up with TRBD1. V shed 6 bases, J shed 3 bases, and the junction held 8 bases outside the gene matches. This CDR3 has 15 amino acids. The germline gives CDR1 MDHEN, CDR2 SYDVKM. The CDR3 DNA is TGTGCCAGCAGCTCGTCCAGGGGGCGGACAGATACGCAGTATTTT. This codes for CASSSSRGRTDTQYF. Variable domain in full (rest from reference TRBV28 and TRBJ2-3): DVKVTQSSRYLVKRTGEKVFLECVQDMDHENMFWYRQDPGLGLRLIYFSYDVKMKEKGDIPEGYSVSREKKERFSLILESASTNQTSMYLCASSSSRGRTDTQYFGPGTRLTVL.

In this sample, this clone turned up a few times. This chain joins TRBV27 and TRBJ1-1, with D possibly matching TRBD1 (5 bases). CDR1 and CDR2 from the germline V gene are MNHEY and SMNVEV (reference sequence). Trimming pared 6 bases from V and 10 bases from J, leaving 21 bases between. This CDR3 is built from 14 residues. As DNA, the CDR3 is TGTGCCAGCAGCCCCCGATTAAGGGGCTTAAGAGCTTTCTTT. As protein: CASSPRLRGLRAFF.

The chain combines TRBV4-3 with TRBJ2-7; a weak D match, TRBD2 (7 bases). The CDR3 runs 16 residues. The germline gives CDR1 LGHNA, CDR2 YSLEER. Between the trimmed V and J ends, which lost 3 bases and 2 bases, there was a span of 17 bases. Here the CDR3 DNA reads TGCGCCAGCAGCCAGGATTTAAGGGAGGGGGCCTACGAGCAGTACTTC. Residues: CASSQDLREGAYEQYF.

This chain connects TRBV30 to TRBJ1-6; 10 bases are a match to TRBD1. CDR1 and CDR2 from the germline V gene are GTSNPN and SVGIG (reference sequence). V shed 5 bases and J 11 bases; nucleotides not matched to a gene: 12. The CDR3 extends over 15 amino acids. CDR3 sequence (DNA): TGTGCCTGGGCCACTCCCGGGACAGGGGTTACACCCCTCCACTTT. Translation: CAWATPGTGVTPLHF.

In the case of this clone: One end of the junction varies from germline; a read error may be responsible. J is TRBJ2-5 and V is TRBV11-1, with D possibly being TRBD2 (6 bases). Germline lookup yields CDR1 SGHAT and CDR2 FQDESV (reference sequence). The CDR3 is made up of 12 amino acids. The CDR3 sequence is CTSEGGQETQYF. CDR3 coding DNA: TGTACCAGCGAAGGAGGGCAAGAGACCCAGTACTTC.

The chain has TRBV2 and TRBJ1-3, with no clear D. Germline loops: CDR1 SNHLY, CDR2 FYNNEI. CDR3 size: 15 residues. Trimming left V 8 bases short and J 0 bases short, with 14 bases between. CDR3 nucleotides: TGTGCCAGCGCTACAGTGGCCCCCTCTGGAAACACCATATATTTT. This translates into CASATVAPSGNTIYF.

The genes are TRBV3-1 (or the pseudogene TRBV3-2) and TRBJ1-5; D uncertain. V lost 1 base to trimming and J lost 7 bases, with 14 bases between them. This CDR3 has 15 residues. Germline CDR1 LGHDT, CDR2 YNNKEL (reference sequence). CDR3 sequence (DNA): TGTGCCAGCAGCCAAGGGTCCCTAGGAGGCCAGCCCCAGCATTTT. This translates into CASSQGSLGGQPQHF.

This rearrangement joins TRBV19 to TRBJ1-5; D might be TRBD1 (5 bases). The ends were cut back, 3 bases at V and 7 bases at J, with 10 bases in the middle. The CDR3 length is 13 residues. The V gene's germline CDR1 is LNHDA and CDR2 SQIVND (reference sequence). The DNA of the CDR3 is TGTGCCAGTAGTATGGACATCCGGCAGCCCCAGCATTTT. Translating it yields CASSMDIRQPQHF.

CDR3 DNA: TGTGCCAGCAGCGTAGAGACCGGGACAGAATATGGCTACACCTTC. Translation gives CASSVETGTEYGYTF. The chain joins TRBV9 to TRBJ1-2; 7 positions agree with TRBD1. The V gene end was trimmed by 0 bases and the J gene end by 5 bases; junction bases not matched to a gene: 7. Germline loops: CDR1 SGDLS, CDR2 YYNGEE. This CDR3 contains 15 residues.